Given below is one T cell receptor beta chain in context. The antigen it binds to is not known. Per-nucleotide qualities are absent, and no much larger clonotype sits a single base away. The cohort comprised fewer than 750 healthy bone marrow donors. Cohort members were all nominally healthy when sampled, although unrecorded immune exposures were likely present. The donor was CMV seropositive and was included in the group of 250 to 300 seropositive cohort members. A peripheral blood sample was collected from each donor, and TCR beta sequencing was performed on peripheral blood mononuclear cells. The Qiagen DNeasy Blood Extraction Kit was used to extract genomic DNA from the blood cell samples. The CDR3 sequence holds 14 residues, the cysteine and phenylalanine included. The DNA shown is the 42-base CDR3, in frame from base 1. Cut back by 0 bases and 1 base, the V and J ends lie 10 bases apart. Per the germline V gene (reference sequence), GTSNPN is the CDR1 and SVGIG is the CDR2.

The sample comes from a study of cytomegalovirus exposure and HLA in healthy donors (dated by TCRdb to 2017 to 2019). Notes on the research overall: According to an earlier analysis of 550 to 750 of the donors, about 179 million T cells yielded some 120 million unique TCR beta sequences and about 300 Gb of sequence data. About 310 gigabases of sequencing data and some 85 million unique TCR sequences were included in an early release covering several hundred HLA-typed donors. Of the roughly 400 genotyped donors, about 80% fell in the genetic ancestry cluster associated with self-reported Caucasian donors. The study aimed to test whether signatures of past pathogen exposure could be identified by cataloging public T cell receptors. The T cell repertoires of about 700 subjects were profiled by immunosequencing and related to cytomegalovirus serostatus. Along with the approximately 700-subject first cohort, a separate validation cohort of over a hundred different subjects was used. To predict cytomegalovirus infection status, the study brought together high-throughput TCR immunosequencing, statistical association of individual TCRs with disease status, and machine learning. To study patterns of TCR occurrence, a later analysis re-analyzed previously published TCR beta repertoires from under 750 donors and added high-resolution HLA genotyping. The later analysis used no new phenotypic data to find candidate immune exposures, relying instead on TCR beta sequences and their occurrence across donors. In an earlier analysis of 500 to 650 of the donors, high-throughput TCR beta sequencing was used to judge whether each TCR beta V gene segment behaved as functional or pseudogenic. Donor age, sex, ethnicity and CMV serostatus were compiled together with the repertoire data. Genome-wide SNP genotypes for about 55% of the roughly 670 donors were used in a later genetic analysis, which treated that subset as a discovery cohort. All discovery cohort repertoires had been generated on a single sequencing platform. HLA typing covered class I and class II loci at four-digit resolution. Typing coverage differed by locus: A, B, C, DRB1 and DQB1 were typed in roughly 629-640 donors, DQA1 in about 550, DPA1 in over 600, and DPB1 in approximately 450. Roughly five DR-DQ haplotypes were handled as single units for association and clustering, since linkage in the cohort was strong. Among several hundred genotyped donors of the cohort, an average of around 220,000 unique TCR beta nucleotide sequences was sequenced per donor, of which 15% to 20% were non-productive. Study-wide conclusions, independent of this receptor: The presence/absence analyses assumed that sequencing depth was roughly uniform across donors, and that assumption may not be true. Because the 87-base-pair reads could not distinguish some IMGT-functional V segments, including TRBV6-2 and TRBV6-3, those segments were excluded. Most TCR sequences were observed very rarely across donors, whereas some public TCRs were present in many individuals. In a later analysis, HLA-associated TCR beta chains were found to be more clonally expanded and to have lower generation probabilities than equally common non-associated chains. This cohort had only TCR beta chains sequenced, and the lack of alpha or paired-chain data limited which features could be detected. An earlier analysis of approximately 590 of the donors showed that most TCR beta V segments appeared in productive rearrangements either about 90% or about 30% of the time, which broadly matched IMGT annotations. Three of the identified cytomegalovirus-associated TCR beta chains were confirmed in vitro to be specific for cytomegalovirus antigens. Compared with the approximately 670-donor mean, donors in an Asian-associated ancestry cluster had fewer N-insertions in productive TCRs, according to a later genetic analysis. When HLA alleles, especially DR and DQ, strongly co-occurred, TCR associations were difficult to assign to individual alleles. Linkage disequilibrium might explain the correlated functional status among segregating V segments, but an unknown experimental factor could not be excluded. A group of highly shared sequence variants was considered likely to be a technical artifact of the sequencing pipeline. CMV serostatus was the only immune exposure information available for the cohort. In a later genetic analysis, a missense DCLRE1C variant was associated with V-gene and J-gene trimming of TCR beta chains, and the association was replicated in an independent cohort. A later analysis found that most CMV-associated TCR beta chains appeared HLA-restricted, with HLA associations seemingly driven largely by CMV exposure. Because some donors lacked HLA typing at each locus, the association tests relied only on the typed subset. In a later analysis, TCR association rates were found to vary across HLA loci, with the most associated TCRs seen for DRB1 alleles and the fewest for HLA-C alleles. A further reported finding was that TCR beta sequences accurately predicted the HLA-A and HLA-B alleles for most subjects in the first cohort. The study gave a list of roughly 150 TCR beta chains associated with cytomegalovirus. The earlier analysis of 450 to 700 of the donors excluded around 17 rarely observed V segments, including chromosome 9 orphons, because counts were too low. At a false discovery rate of 0.05, a later analysis linked roughly 17,000 TCR beta sequences to specific HLA alleles. Several of the top co-occurrence clusters appeared to be linked to parvovirus B19, influenza, CMV and Epstein-Barr virus, according to a later analysis. The classifier was reported to diagnose cytomegalovirus status with high specificity and sensitivity in both the original cohort and the validation cohort. The authors suggested that the approach could potentially be generalized to other disease states and immunological phenotypes.

Libraries came from the immunoSEQ multiplex PCR assay. For the multiplex PCR, a mixture combining 60 forward primers for TCR Vbeta segments and 13 reverse primers for TCR Jbeta segments was used. A multiplex PCR assay on genomic DNA amplified the CDR3 region of rearranged TCR beta genes. The amplified TCR beta libraries were sequenced on the Illumina HiSeq System as 87-base-pair reads. In the authors' own workflow: A later analysis tallied some 79 million unique TCR beta chains across the 666 repertoires, and around 12 million of those chains were shared by two or more donors. A nearest-neighbor algorithm error-corrected the raw reads and collapsed the reads into unique sequences, merging closely related sequences to remove PCR and sequencing errors. V, D and J gene segments were assigned by aligning CDR3 sequences to IMGT reference sequences. For a sequence to be retained, at least a six-nucleotide match to both a V gene segment and a J gene segment was required. A rearrangement counted as productive if the CDR3 had no stop codons and remained in frame with V and J, and every other rearrangement counted as non-productive. Following IMGT convention, CDR3 was defined as the stretch from the second conserved V-encoded cysteine to the conserved J-encoded phenylalanine. Sequences without an unambiguous match to a single V gene segment were excluded from the earlier analysis of almost 600 of the donors. An earlier analysis of 450 to 650 of the donors called V segments functional above 56.7% productive rearrangements and segregating when the between-donor standard deviation exceeded 5%. A statistical classification framework was built for diagnosing cytomegalovirus status from the catalog of TCR beta chain sequences. V and J gene assignment, in a later analysis, came from comparing TCR nucleotide sequences with IMGT/GENE-DB human TR gene sequences. Using the TCRdist pipeline, a later analysis assigned CDR3 sequences along with most-parsimonious VDJ recombination scenarios. In a later analysis, every TCR beta chain was defined by the combination of its CDR3 amino acid sequence and its V-gene family, and reads without a unique V-gene family were dropped. A later analysis removed roughly 590 highly shared, low-generation-probability nucleotide sequences to deal with suspected cross-contamination and a sequencing artifact. A later analysis calculated a clonal expansion index for each public chain from normalized within-repertoire ranks of inferred template counts. A later analysis computed generation probabilities with a VDJ recombination model fitted to out-of-frame rearrangements, and checked the results against IGoR. In a later analysis, hypergeometric tests were used to score TCR-TCR, TCR-HLA and TCR-CMV co-occurrence, with a repertoire-size bias correction applied to TCR pairs. A later analysis estimated false discovery rates by permuting HLA or CMV assignments 20 times. In a later analysis, co-occurring TCRs were grouped using DBSCAN, with TCRdist sequence similarity added in when clustering inside HLA-allele-positive subsets. Repertoires with fewer than 30,000 or more than 120,000 public chains were left out of co-occurrence clustering, as were five repertoires with anomalous nucleotide sharing. The table was pulled from immuneACCESS by TCRdb, which kept in-frame rearrangements only. Such tables lose some clones; where checked, under half of the loss comes from unresolved V genes, and the rest has no known cause. V and J calls and clone size are given by that table; D and trimming were obtained from the DNA. The sample data list about 33,000 clones, and around 50% of these were observed just once. In total, the top ten clones hold more than 5% of the sample.

The chain employs TRBV30 and TRBJ2-7, with TRBD2 perhaps the D gene, on 7 matching bases. The sequencing input was PBMCs. The TCR comes from a middle-aged woman in good health and CMV-seropositive. This receptor carries the CDR3 CAWSVEGGSYEQYF. The DNA sequence is as follows: TGTGCCTGGAGTGTAGAGGGGGGGTCCTACGAGCAGTACTTC.